Here is one TCR beta chain with its context. Its antigen remains unidentified. At one end the junction does not follow the germline gene, possibly because of a read error. These data come from a study of spatial heterogeneity in lung cancer (dated by TCRdb to about 2019). Looking at the study overall: Samples were obtained from 70 to 85 patients with early-stage, untreated non-small cell lung cancer from the lung TRACERx cohort. Follow-up PBMC samples were sequenced whenever available, and the median time to follow-up was about 24 months after resection. Beta-chain transcripts were consistently detected in greater numbers than alpha-chain transcripts, which likely reflected higher beta-chain transcript abundance. In the raw uncorrected reads, each unique combination of TCR and UMI appeared more than ten times on average. TCR alpha and beta repertoires were quantitatively compared across multiple tumor regions, matched nontumor lung and blood in non-small cell lung cancer. Nonsynonymous mutation counts, determined by whole-exome sequencing of tumor tissue, were related to TCR repertoire features. At surgery, both alpha and beta chains were TCR-sequenced in fewer than 250 tumor regions, over 61 matched nontumor lung samples and a few dozen PBMC samples.

Library prep was done by 5' RACE. Sequencing took place on a NextSeq 500. In the TCR library protocol, a unique molecular identifier was attached to each TCR cDNA molecule so that PCR and sequencing errors could be corrected. The original pipeline was this. TCR identification, UMI-based error correction and CDR3 extraction were performed with Decombinator tools. Expanded TCRs were defined as those above a frequency of 2 per 1,000, corresponding to the top 1% of the tumor frequency distribution. Each repertoire was subsampled 100 times to 5,000 TCRs, after which Renyi diversity was computed with the R vegan package. CDR3 similarity networks were built from amino acid triplet string-kernel similarity, with CDR3s being connected when pairwise similarity was above 0.82. TCRdb reworked the public reads: Q25 trimming with fastp, MiXCR clone assembly, productive beta chains retained. Duplicate CDR3 protein sequences are folded into a single record with the most common DNA and genes. The authors' filters were not applied to this entry. The sample table contains some 120,000 distinct CDR3 sequences; only one count was recorded for more than 9% of them. The ten largest make up around 17% of the sample.

Reading from cysteine to phenylalanine, the CDR3 counts 12 amino acids. Only the CDR3 region is kept as DNA, spanning 36 bases read in frame from base 1. From the germline V gene (reference sequence), CDR1 is MNHEY and CDR2 is SMNVEV. The investigation overall reported the following: Ubiquitous expanded tumor TCRs showed up in blood more often at tumor resection than at routine follow-up. Comparisons of baseline and follow-up blood repertoires included only 15 or so patients. Additional single-cell paired TCR alpha and beta sequencing was considered necessary to confirm, at a functional level, the hypothesis that regional TCRs recognize regional mutations.

What this sample's time point label stands for: blood at routine non-recurrence follow-up after resection. TCR sequencing used whole RNA extracted from tumor and nontumor lung tissue, or from cryopreserved PBMC samples, without cell sorting. Only patients for whom sufficient RNA was available from at least two tumor regions were selected for TCR sequencing. The rearrangement combines TRBV27 with TRBJ1-5; the D gene assignment is ambiguous. The TCR comes from a male donor with early-stage non-small cell lung cancer. The specimen comprised PBMCs, sampled at follow-up. The CDR3 region has the sequence CASTFSNQPQHF. The sequenced DNA is TGTGCCAGCACCTTTAGCAATCAGCCCCAGCATTTC.